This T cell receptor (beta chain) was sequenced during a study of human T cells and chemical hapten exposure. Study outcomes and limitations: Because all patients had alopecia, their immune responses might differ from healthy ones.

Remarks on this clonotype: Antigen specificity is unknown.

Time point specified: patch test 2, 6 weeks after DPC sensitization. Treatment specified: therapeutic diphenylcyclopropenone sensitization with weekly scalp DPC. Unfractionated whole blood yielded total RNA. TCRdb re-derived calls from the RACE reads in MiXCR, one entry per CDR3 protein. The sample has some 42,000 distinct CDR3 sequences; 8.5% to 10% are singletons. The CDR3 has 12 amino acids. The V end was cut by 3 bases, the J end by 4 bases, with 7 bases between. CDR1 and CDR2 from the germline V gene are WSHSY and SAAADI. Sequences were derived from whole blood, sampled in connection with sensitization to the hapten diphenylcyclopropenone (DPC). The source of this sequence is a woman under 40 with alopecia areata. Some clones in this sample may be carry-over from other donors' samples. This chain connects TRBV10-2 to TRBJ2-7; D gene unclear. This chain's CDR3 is CASSDPGYEQYF. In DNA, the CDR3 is TGCGCCAGCAGTGATCCCGGTTACGAGCAGTACTTC.